Listed below are T cell receptor beta chains from one sample, sequenced in a study of T cells in Graves' hyperthyroidism and ophthalmopathy. A single record per CDR3 protein comes from TCRdb applying MiXCR to the multiplex PCR reads. Of around 450,000 distinct CDR3 sequences in the sample, about 13% were seen once. Sequenced sample: blood. Every receptor here comes from a woman younger than 30 with Graves' hyperthyroidism. The CDR3 runs from the conserved cysteine through the conserved F or W. A D gene is named only where the DNA matches it firmly. Clone size is given for some rows only: seen once, a few or many times, or a class if the clone is expanded.

d_gene,v_gene,abundance,j_gene,CDR3aa,CDR3nt
TRBD1,TRBV29-1,NA,TRBJ2-4,CSGGQDYVQYF,TGCAGCGGGGGACAGGACTACGTTCAGTACTTC
NA,TRBV5-1,many,TRBJ2-7,CASSLHRGTYEQYF,TGCGCCAGCAGCCTACACCGGGGGACCTACGAGCAGTACTTC
NA,TRBV5-5,few,TRBJ2-3,CASSLAAVDTDTQYF,TGTGCCAGCAGCTTGGCGGCAGTCGACACAGATACGCAGTATTTT
TRBD1,TRBV12-3/TRBV12-4,NA,TRBJ1-1,CASSLQGVDTEAFF,TGTGCCAGCAGTTTGCAGGGGGTGGACACTGAAGCTTTCTTT
TRBD2,TRBV5-4,many,TRBJ2-5,CAGGDRETQYF,TGTGCCGGGGGGGACCGAGAGACCCAGTACTTC
TRBD1,TRBV19,NA,TRBJ1-1,CASSMLGQGATEAFF,TGTGCCAGTAGTATGCTTGGACAGGGGGCCACTGAAGCTTTCTTT
NA,TRBV28,many,TRBJ1-4,CASMAGVGEKLFF,TGTGCCAGCATGGCAGGGGTGGGTGAAAAACTGTTTTTT
NA,TRBV12-5,NA,TRBJ1-1,CASGSPTEAFF,TGTGCTAGTGGTTCACCTACTGAAGCTTTCTTT
NA,TRBV6-2/TRBV6-3,many,TRBJ2-5,CASSLAGVAETQYF,TGTGCCAGCAGCTTGGCAGGGGTTGCGGAGACCCAGTACTTC
TRBD2,TRBV14,NA,TRBJ2-1,CASSQDFGGGRLSSYNEQFF,TGTGCCAGCAGCCAAGATTTCGGGGGAGGGCGGTTAAGCTCCTACAATGAGCAGTTCTTC
NA,TRBV11-2,NA,TRBJ1-5,CASSDGTGNQPQHF,TGTGCCAGCAGCGACGGGACGGGCAATCAGCCCCAGCATTTT
TRBD1,TRBV15,NA,TRBJ2-7,CATSRAQGFSYEQYF,TGTGCCACCAGCAGAGCACAGGGGTTCTCCTACGAGCAGTACTTC
NA,TRBV15,many,TRBJ1-1,CATSITVNTEAFF,TGTGCCACCAGCATTACAGTGAACACTGAAGCTTTCTTT
TRBD1,TRBV19,NA,TRBJ2-6,CASSSTGQGPGSGANVLTF,TGTGCCAGTAGTAGCACCGGACAGGGCCCGGGCTCTGGGGCCAACGTCCTGACTTTC
TRBD1,TRBV15,NA,TRBJ1-1,CATSIDTGVNTEAFF,TGTGCCACCAGCATTGATACAGGGGTGAACACTGAAGCTTTCTTT
NA,TRBV11-1,many,TRBJ2-7,CASSLAVLSYEQYF,TGTGCCAGCAGCTTAGCCGTCCTGTCCTACGAGCAGTACTTC
TRBD1,TRBV28,NA,TRBJ2-7,CASSPPGQGLHEQYF,TGTGCCAGCAGTCCACCGGGACAGGGGTTACACGAGCAGTACTTC
NA,TRBV6-2/TRBV6-3,many,TRBJ2-1,CASSSSGSYNEQFF,TGTGCCAGCAGTTCCAGCGGTTCCTACAATGAGCAGTTCTTC
NA,TRBV5-1,few,TRBJ2-2,CASSIPGSGTGELFF,TGCGCCAGCAGTATTCCCGGGAGTGGTACCGGGGAGCTGTTTTTT
NA,TRBV12-3/TRBV12-4,many,TRBJ1-2,CASSTGGVYGYTF,TGTGCCAGCAGCACAGGTGGGGTCTATGGCTACACCTTC
NA,TRBV29-1,NA,TRBJ2-1,CSFQGNEQFF,TGCAGCTTCCAGGGAAATGAGCAGTTCTTC
NA,TRBV6-2/TRBV6-3,many,TRBJ2-1,CASSTGWGEQFF,TGTGCCAGCAGTACAGGGTGGGGTGAGCAGTTCTTC
TRBD2,TRBV3-1,many,TRBJ2-7,CASSQDLGGGSPTQYF,TGTGCCAGCAGCCAAGATCTTGGGGGAGGGAGCCCGACGCAGTACTTC
NA,TRBV28,many,TRBJ2-1,CASSRGEQQFF,TGTGCCAGCAGCCGCGGGGAACAGCAGTTCTTC
NA,TRBV27,NA,TRBJ1-4,CASSLFPLDGGSTNEKLFF,TGTGCCAGCAGTTTATTCCCCCTCGACGGAGGCTCAACTAATGAAAAACTGTTTTTT
NA,TRBV3-1,many,TRBJ2-3,CASSQSTGDTQYF,TGTGCCAGCAGCCAATCGACGGGCGATACGCAGTATTTT
NA,TRBV5-1,many,TRBJ2-3,CASRIGGEGTDTQYF,TGCGCCAGCAGGATAGGGGGTGAAGGCACAGATACGCAGTATTTT
TRBD2,TRBV7-3,many,TRBJ2-1,CASSLYGGRENEQFF,TGTGCCAGCAGCTTATATGGCGGGAGGGAGAATGAGCAGTTCTTC